One and the same sample provided the 28 T cell receptor beta chains below, sequenced in a study of blood T cell repertoires in COVID-19. The repertoire was sequenced with immunoSEQ multiplex PCR; TCRdb's copy has only in-frame clones and lacks some. The repertoire includes about 64,000 clones, about 70% of them detected once, and 5.3% sits in the top ten. Specimen: peripheral blood. The receptor source for this set is a human donor in a cohort sampled during active COVID-19.

The rearrangement links TRBV4-2 to TRBJ2-7; the D gene is possibly TRBD2 (7 bases). The V end was cut by 5 bases, the J end by 7 bases, with 21 bases between. The CDR3 runs to 15 residues. Looked up from germline, CDR1 is LGHNA and CDR2 is YNFKEQ. As DNA, the CDR3 is TGTGCCAGCAGCGAAAGCGTCTCGGGGGGCGCGGAGCAGTACTTC. This encodes CASSESVSGGAEQYF.

This chain uses TRBV2 with TRBJ2-7, with 11 bases identical to TRBD1. The CDR3 totals 14 residues. Germline trimming cut 8 bases from V and 1 base from J; bases unmatched to any gene: 4. Germline loops: CDR1 SNHLY, CDR2 FYNNEI. CDR3 in amino acids: CASGDRGFSYEQYF. The DNA for the CDR3 is TGTGCCAGCGGGGACAGGGGGTTTTCCTACGAGCAGTACTTC.

In its sample, this clone was seen a few times. The rearrangement joins TRBV27 to TRBJ2-5; TRBD1 might be the D (6 bases). CDR1 and CDR2 (germline): MNHEY, SMNVEV (reference sequence). The CDR3 has 13 residues. V dropped 6 bases and J dropped 7 bases, with 15 bases sitting between them. The CDR3 loop is CASSPRGRGTQYF. The CDR3 bases are TGTGCCAGCAGCCCAAGGGGGAGAGGGACCCAGTACTTC.

This chain joins TRBV5-1 and TRBJ1-2; 11 bases are shared with TRBD1. CDR1 and CDR2 from the germline V gene are SGHRS and YFSETQ. Germline trimming cut 0 bases from V and 4 bases from J; bases unmatched to any gene: 8. This CDR3 spans 17 amino acids. CDR3 DNA: TGCGCCAGCAGCTTGGGTCTTGGACAGGGGGCTTCCTATGGCTACACCTTC. Its protein product is CASSLGLGQGASYGYTF.

The gene calls are TRBV7-9 and TRBJ1-2; 10 bases align to TRBD1. This CDR3 region has 14 residues. From germline, CDR1 is SEHNR and CDR2 FQNEAQ (reference sequence). V lost 5 bases, J lost 4 bases, and 4 bases stayed unmatched. CDR3 amino acids: CASSNGTGAYGYTF. The DNA of the CDR3 is TGTGCCAGCAGCAACGGGACAGGGGCCTATGGCTACACCTTC.

The chain recombines TRBV14 with TRBJ2-1, with 9 bases aligning to TRBD1. CDR3 size: 19 residues. After removal of 4 bases from V and 1 base from J, the junction contained 14 bases not matched to a gene. Germline loops: CDR1 SGHDN, CDR2 FVKESK. CDR3 nucleotides: TGTGCCAGCAGCCTAGCCCCGGGACAGGGTGGCGTATCCTACAATGAGCAGTTCTTC. Translation: CASSLAPGQGGVSYNEQFF.

This clone was observed once. The chain recombines TRBV2 with TRBJ1-5; D remains unclear. Between the trimmed V and J ends, which lost 2 bases and 1 base, there was a span of 12 bases. CDR3 length equals 16 residues. CDR1 is SNHLY and CDR2 is FYNNEI in the germline V gene. The CDR3 loop reads CASSEYAGVSNQPQHF. The CDR3 DNA sequence: TGTGCCAGCAGTGAATATGCGGGTGTGAGCAATCAGCCCCAGCATTTT.

This clone was seen once. Here the CDR3 DNA reads TGTGCCTGGAGTGTACCCCTCCTTGGGACTACTCTCCTTTCAACTAATGAAAAACTGTTTTTT. It is translated as CAWSVPLLGTTLLSTNEKLFF. V usage is TRBV30 and J usage is TRBJ1-4; TRBD1 might be the D (5 bases). CDR1 is GTSNPN, CDR2 SVGIG, per germline (reference sequence). There are 21 residues in the CDR3. The ends were cut back, 0 bases at V and 0 bases at J, with 26 bases in the middle.

J is TRBJ1-5 and V is TRBV2, with D uncertain. Deletions cut 6 bases from V and 4 bases from J, with 13 bases between. Germline V gives CDR1 SNHLY, CDR2 FYNNEI. The CDR3 totals 14 residues. The chain's CDR3 is CASRPLSGNQPQHF. The CDR3 nucleotides read TGTGCCAGCAGGCCTTTGTCGGGGAATCAGCCCCAGCATTTT. Looking up the rest from reference TRBV2 and TRBJ1-5 gives the full variable domain: EPEVTQTPSHQVTQMGQEVILRCVPISNHLYFYWYRQILGQKVEFLVSFYNNEISEKSEIFDDQFSVERPDGSNFTLKIRSTKLEDSAMYFCASRPLSGNQPQHFGDGTRLSIL.

V is TRBV4-2 and J is TRBJ1-6; D remains ambiguous. Germline values: CDR1 LGHNA, CDR2 YNFKEQ. V was shortened by 1 base and J by 8 bases, with 12 bases between the two germline ends. This CDR3 is built from 15 residues. Here the CDR3 reads CASSQGRDGDSPLHF. For the CDR3, the DNA is TGTGCCAGCAGCCAAGGGAGGGATGGGGATTCACCCCTCCACTTT.

Here the CDR3 reads CASSLAQGLGENTEAFF. CDR3 bases: TGTGCCAGCAGCTTGGCGCAGGGGCTGGGGGAGAACACTGAAGCTTTCTTT. V is TRBV5-5 and J is TRBJ1-1; D might be TRBD1 (6 bases). Between the trimmed V and J ends, which lost 0 bases and 1 base, there was a span of 16 bases. There are 17 residues in the CDR3. From germline, CDR1 is SGHKS and CDR2 YYEKEE (reference sequence).

J is TRBJ2-6 and V is TRBV5-8; TRBD1 matches 12 bases. CDR1 is SGHTS, CDR2 YDEGEE, per germline. The CDR3 totals 18 residues. The V gene end was trimmed by 3 bases and the J gene end by 3 bases; junction bases not matched to a gene: 7. In DNA, the CDR3 is TGTGCCAGCAGCTCGGGACAGGGGGCTTTAAGTGGGGCCAACGTCCTGACTTTC. This translates into CASSSGQGALSGANVLTF.

This clone has only a few counts. The chain links TRBV29-1 to TRBJ2-7; 7 bases are a match to TRBD1. With V trimmed by 1 base and J by 2 bases, 2 bases remained unmatched. The CDR3 loop spans 13 amino acids. Germline lookup yields CDR1 SQVTM and CDR2 ANQGSEA. The CDR3 coding sequence is TGCAGCGTTGAAGGGACAGGCACCTACGAGCAGTACTTC. This gives the protein CSVEGTGTYEQYF.

This chain uses TRBV7-9 with TRBJ1-1; 7 bases fit TRBD1. From germline, CDR1 is SEHNR and CDR2 FQNEAQ (reference sequence). Trimming took 3 bases from V and 6 from J; bases not matched to a gene: 10. CDR3 length: 15 amino acids. This chain's CDR3 is CASSFATGPLPEAFF. Here the CDR3 DNA reads TGTGCCAGCAGCTTCGCGACAGGGCCCTTGCCTGAAGCTTTCTTT.

This clone was counted a few times. V usage is TRBV4-3 and J usage is TRBJ2-3, with TRBD1 as a possible D gene (6 bases). CDR1 and CDR2 from the germline V gene are LGHNA and YSLEER. The CDR3 consists of 16 residues. Deletions cut 3 bases from V and 1 base from J, with 14 bases between. CDR3 in amino acids: CASSQDQGTGTDTQYF. The DNA of the CDR3 is TGCGCCAGCAGCCAGGACCAGGGGACCGGCACAGATACGCAGTATTTT.

The chain employs TRBV25-1 and TRBJ2-7, with 9 bases identical to TRBD1. V lost 4 bases to trimming and J lost 2 bases; unmatched junction nucleotides: 3. This CDR3 is 14 amino acids long. Germline-derived CDR1 and CDR2 are MGHDK and SYGVNS. The CDR3 protein is CASSGGQGTYEQYF. The CDR3 DNA sequence: TGTGCCAGCAGTGGAGGACAGGGGACCTACGAGCAGTACTTC.

The chain links TRBV4-1 to TRBJ2-1; a weak D match, TRBD1 (6 bases). Germline CDR1 and CDR2: MGHRA and YSYEKL. This CDR3 contains 14 residues. Trimming left V 3 bases short and J 7 bases short, with 13 bases between. The CDR3 loop is CASSQAGTRNEQFF. CDR3 coding DNA: TGCGCCAGCAGCCAGGCCGGGACAAGAAATGAGCAGTTCTTC.

V usage is TRBV6-6 and J usage is TRBJ2-1; TRBD2 matches 11 bases. Germline CDR1 and CDR2: MNHNY and SVGAGI (reference sequence). J lost 6 bases, V lost 6 bases, and 7 bases had no gene match. CDR3 size: 15 residues. For the CDR3, the DNA is TGTGCCAGCAGCCGGGGACTAGCGGAACTCAATGAGCAGTTCTTC. This translates into CASSRGLAELNEQFF.

For this clone: The junction and the germline gene differ at one end; a read error may be behind it. The same CDR3 is also encoded by other DNA sequences in this sample. J is TRBJ2-7 and V is TRBV3-1 (or the pseudogene TRBV3-2), with TRBD1 matching over 10 bases. In germline, CDR1 is LGHDT, CDR2 YNNKEL (reference sequence). The CDR3 extends over 15 amino acids. The CDR3, as DNA: TGTGCCAGCAGCCAAGGACAGGGGGCCCCCTACGAGCAGTACTTT. Protein sequence: CASSQGQGAPYEQYF.

V gene TRBV2 combines with J gene TRBJ1-6, with 8 bases matching TRBD1. Germline CDR1 is SNHLY and CDR2 is FYNNEI. The length of the CDR3 is 15 residues. J was trimmed by 7 bases and V by 4 bases; bases with no gene match: 6. CDR3 protein: CASSAGRQGNSPLHF. The CDR3 bases are TGTGCCAGCAGTGCGGGGCGACAGGGGAATTCACCCCTCCACTTT.

The chain's CDR3 is CASSQGTASGNTIYF. The DNA of the CDR3 is TGTGCCAGCAGCCAGGGGACAGCCTCTGGAAACACCATATATTTT. The chain has TRBV7-2 and TRBJ1-3; 7 bases map to TRBD1. Germline values: CDR1 SGHTA, CDR2 FQGNSA. There are 15 residues in the CDR3. After removal of 5 bases from V and 0 bases from J, the junction contained 4 bases not matched to a gene.

CDR3 residues: CASSSGTGAKETQYF. DNA for the CDR3: TGCGCCAGCAGCTCCGGGACAGGGGCGAAAGAGACCCAGTACTTC. This chain links TRBV5-1 with TRBJ2-5, with 10 positions matching TRBD1. This CDR3 is 15 amino acids long. Per germline, CDR1 SGHRS and CDR2 YFSETQ. V lost 3 bases, J lost 3 bases, and 5 bases stayed unmatched. The complete variable domain, with remaining parts taken from reference TRBV5-1 and TRBJ2-5, reads KAGVTQTPRYLIKTRGQQVTLSCSPISGHRSVSWYQQTPGQGLQFLFEYFSETQRNKGNFPGRFSGRQFSNSRSEMNVSTLELGDSALYLCASSSGTGAKETQYFGPGTRLLVL.

The V and J genes are TRBV18 and TRBJ2-3, with D perhaps matching TRBD2 (7 bases). V lost 0 bases to trimming and J lost 1 base, with 11 bases between them. Germline loops: CDR1 KGHSH, CDR2 LQKENI. The CDR3 has 16 amino acids. The CDR3 spells CASSPPGGGRTDTQYF. As DNA, the CDR3 is TGTGCCAGCTCACCACCGGGCGGGGGCCGCACAGATACGCAGTATTTT.

This chain joins TRBV6-2 or TRBV6-3 and TRBJ1-5; D not resolved. Per the germline V gene, CDR1 is MNHEY and CDR2 is SVGEGT. Trimming shortened V by 4 bases and J by 2 bases, and 15 bases separated the two germline ends. CDR3 length: 16 residues. DNA for the CDR3: TGTGCCAGCAGTTCCCCGGGAAAGGGCCGCAATCAGCCCCAGCATTTT. It encodes CASSSPGKGRNQPQHF.

The rearrangement links TRBV14 to TRBJ1-2, with D unclear. CDR1 and CDR2 from the germline V gene are SGHDN and FVKESK. This CDR3 is 14 amino acids long. The ends were cut back, 5 bases at V and 0 bases at J, with 10 bases in the middle. CDR3 region: CASSVSRSNYGYTF. DNA of the CDR3: TGTGCCAGCAGCGTTTCACGGTCTAACTATGGCTACACCTTC. Using reference TRBV14 and TRBJ1-2 for the parts outside the CDR3, the full variable domain is EAGVTQFPSHSVIEKGQTVTLRCDPISGHDNLYWYRRVMGKEIKFLLHFVKESKQDESGMPNNRFLAERTGGTYSTLKVQPAELEDSGVYFCASSVSRSNYGYTFGSGTRLTVV.

This rearrangement joins TRBV14 to TRBJ1-2; 10 bases map to TRBD1. CDR3 length: 16 amino acids. Germline trimming cut 1 base from V and 4 bases from J; bases unmatched to any gene: 6. Germline loops: CDR1 SGHDN, CDR2 FVKESK. The CDR3 spells CASSQARGQGPYGYTF. In DNA, the CDR3 is TGTGCCAGCAGCCAAGCAAGGGGACAGGGGCCCTATGGCTACACCTTC.

This clone was seen only a few times. CDR3 DNA: TGTGCCAGCAGCCGAGGGGGCAATAATGAAAAACTGTTTTTT. This encodes CASSRGGNNEKLFF. J is TRBJ1-4 and V is TRBV28, with TRBD1 identical over 7 bases. CDR3 length: 14 residues. After removal of 6 bases from V and 4 bases from J, the junction contained 5 bases not matched to a gene. Germline CDR1 MDHEN, CDR2 SYDVKM. Variable domain in full (rest from reference TRBV28 and TRBJ1-4): DVKVTQSSRYLVKRTGEKVFLECVQDMDHENMFWYRQDPGLGLRLIYFSYDVKMKEKGDIPEGYSVSREKKERFSLILESASTNQTSMYLCASSRGGNNEKLFFGSGTQLSVL.

This clone was seen just once. The J gene is TRBJ2-3, the V gene TRBV5-1; D not resolved. This CDR3 contains 13 residues. Trimming removed 4 bases from V and 6 bases from J, with 12 bases in between. In germline, CDR1 is SGHRS, CDR2 YFSETQ. The CDR3 sequence: CASSSSIGDTQYF. The CDR3 region has the DNA TGCGCCAGCAGCAGTTCCATCGGTGATACGCAGTATTTT.